This T cell receptor beta chain was captured in a study of blood T cell repertoires in COVID-19 (dated by TCRdb to the early 2020s). Study-level background: Collaborator samples came from the United States, Italy and Spain and covered acute and convalescent phases of COVID-19. Subjects who had been exposed to COVID-19, were actively infected with it, or had recovered from it provided the deeply sampled blood TCRbeta repertoires that made up the dataset. The samples were drawn from two sources: the first 160 participants of the ongoing ImmuneRACE study, and some 1,300 subjects contributed by 6 global collaborators. Where available, HLA class I and class II types were obtained from metadata supplied by the sample provider rather than from assay-based typing. Sample metadata almost always included a de-identified subject ID, COVID-19 status, age in years and sex. The repertoires were released in a freely available public database meant as a resource for research on the immune response to SARS-CoV-2. The material from the prospective study consisted of cDNA or gDNA derived from T cells, B-cell-depleted T cells, or PBMCs. What the authors observed across the whole study: The quantity of clinical and demographic metadata differed by source and by participant and was supplied without curation.

V drops 0 bases and J drops 0 bases, leaving 12 bases in between. CDR1 and CDR2 are read off the germline V gene (reference sequence) as GTSNPN and SVGIG. The CDR3 measures 16 amino acids from cysteine to phenylalanine. This entry keeps only the CDR3 DNA: 48 bases, framed from base 1. On this clone itself: It lacks a known antigen. There are no base qualities to consult, and no much larger clone falls within one base.

Whole blood was collected in K2EDTA tubes by collaborating institutions according to the institutions' own protocols. For TCRbeta analysis, collaborators shipped samples as frozen whole blood, isolated PBMCs, or DNA extracted from either of those sample types. TCRbeta CDR3 regions were amplified from genomic DNA by means of the immunoSEQ Assay, a bias-controlled multiplex PCR. The source study handled its data this way. The number of nucleated cells in each sample was estimated by amplification of reference gene primers within the assay. Sequence reads were collapsed and filtered to measure the absolute abundance of every unique TCRbeta CDR3 rearrangement. For each sample, productive Simpson clonality was calculated as the square root of Simpson's diversity index over productive rearrangements. As stored in TCRdb, this immuneACCESS dataset retains in-frame rearrangements with V and J assigned. A fraction of the clones does not appear; measured against another copy, unresolved V genes explain less than half of the discrepancy, and the remainder lacks a known reason. V and J calls and clone size are as listed in that table; D and trimming were resolved from the DNA. The sample records about 65,000 clones, roughly 90% of which are singletons. The top ten constitute over 0.95% of the sample.

The sequence is built from TRBV30 and TRBJ1-3; the D gene is perhaps TRBD1, on 5 matching bases. Sequences were obtained from peripheral blood. The sequence was collected from a man between 60 and 70 years old with acute or convalescent COVID-19. The DNA is as follows: TGTGCCTGGAGTGTACCGGCAGGGAACTCTGGAAACACCATATATTTT. It translates to CAWSVPAGNSGNTIYF. Where the CDR3 stops, the reference TRBV30 and TRBJ1-3 genes take over; the full variable domain is SQTIHQWPATLVQPVGSPLSLECTVEGTSNPNLYWYRQAAGRGLQLLFYSVGIGQISSEVPQNLSASRPQDRQFILSSKKLLLSDSGFYLCAWSVPAGNSGNTIYFGEGSWLTVV.